This T cell receptor beta chain was sequenced for a study of T cell responses to AZD1222 COVID-19 vaccine. The CDR3 extends over 11 amino acids. Trimming shortened V by 4 bases and J by 5 bases, and 5 bases separated the two germline ends. The germline gives CDR1 SGDLS, CDR2 YYNGEE. Profiled with immunoSEQ multiplex PCR; TCRdb holds only in-frame clones, not every one. The sample contains approximately 180,000 clones, approximately 92% of which appear only once. The genes are TRBV9 and TRBJ2-3; D is ambiguous. This TCR was sampled from an adult in good health. Sequenced material: peripheral blood, taken on day 0 of AZD1222 vaccination. CDR3 nucleotide sequence: TGTGCCAGCAGCTCCGTAGATACGCAGTATTTT. Residues: CASSSVDTQYF.